This T cell receptor beta chain derives from a study of T-cell reconstitution after alpha-beta-depleted transplantation in children. Findings and limits, study-wide: Fresh T-cell production supplied most of the T-cell counts and diversity seen one year after transplant. Where alpha-beta T cells came from about two months after transplant was reportedly several hundred expanded graft clones. Day-60 TCRbeta diversity that was high in some patients was derived from surviving recipient T cells and thymic progenitors.

To note about this clonotype: Its specificity is unknown.

Germline V gene lookup returns CDR1 DFQATT and CDR2 SNEGSKA (reference sequence). The CDR3 length is 15 residues. V lost 5 bases, J lost 6 bases, and 6 bases stayed unmatched. Unique molecular identifiers were incorporated into the prepared TCRbeta library. A single record per CDR3 protein comes from TCRdb applying MiXCR to the PCR reads. The table has 440,000 or so distinct CDR3 sequences, roughly two fifths seen once; the top ten hold approximately 30%. The sample was PBMCs, taken before TCRalphabeta/CD19-depleted stem cell transplant. The chain has TRBV20-1 and TRBJ2-2; 13 positions match TRBD2. The sequence was obtained from a girl aged 2 to 9 with aplastic anemia, due to receive a stem cell transplant. In DNA form, the CDR3 reads TGCAGTGCTTCCCGACTAGCGGGGGGAGCCGGGGAGCTGTTTTTT. This translates into CSASRLAGGAGELFF.